The present entry profiles one T cell receptor beta chain with its context. Its antigen is unidentified. These data originate in a study of T cell responses to AZD1222 COVID-19 vaccine. Assay used: immunoSEQ multiplex PCR; TCRdb lists only in-frame clones, some missing. Of roughly 60,000 clones listed, around three quarters are singletons. Overall study results and limits: Seropositive status at baseline applied to only a handful of AZD1222 recipients. Most donors were white British, females outnumbered males, and clonal diversity was possibly underestimated.

Looked up from germline, CDR1 is MNHEY and CDR2 is SVGAGI. V lost 2 bases and J lost 0, with 11 bases in between. The CDR3 is made up of 16 amino acids. Second-dose schedules of about 4 or about 12 weeks were combined. This TCR was sampled from an adult who received the AZD1222 COVID-19 vaccine. This chain connects TRBV6-5 to TRBJ2-4; maybe TRBD2 (6 bases). This specimen consisted of peripheral blood, obtained 28 days after the second AZD1222 dose. CDR3 residues: CASSYRAGIAKNIQYF. The CDR3 DNA reads as TGTGCCAGCAGTTACCGGGCGGGGATAGCCAAAAACATTCAGTACTTC.